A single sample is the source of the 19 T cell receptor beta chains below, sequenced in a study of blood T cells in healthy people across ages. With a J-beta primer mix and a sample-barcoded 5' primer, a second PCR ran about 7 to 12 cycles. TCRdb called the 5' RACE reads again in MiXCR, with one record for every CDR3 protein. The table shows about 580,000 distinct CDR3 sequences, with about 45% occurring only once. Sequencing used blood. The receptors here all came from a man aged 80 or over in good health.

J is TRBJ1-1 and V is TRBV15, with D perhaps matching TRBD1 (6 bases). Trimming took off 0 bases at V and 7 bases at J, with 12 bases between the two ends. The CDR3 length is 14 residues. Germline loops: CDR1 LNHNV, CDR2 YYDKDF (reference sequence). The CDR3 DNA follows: TGTGCCACCAGCAGAGATCGGGGGGGCGGTGAAGCTTTCTTT. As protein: CATSRDRGGGEAFF.

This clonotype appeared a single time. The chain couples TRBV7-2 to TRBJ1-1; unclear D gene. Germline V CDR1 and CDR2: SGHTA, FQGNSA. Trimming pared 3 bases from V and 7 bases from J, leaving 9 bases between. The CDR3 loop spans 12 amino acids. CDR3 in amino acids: CASSFGRLEAFF. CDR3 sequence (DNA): TGTGCCAGCAGCTTCGGGCGACTTGAAGCTTTCTTT.

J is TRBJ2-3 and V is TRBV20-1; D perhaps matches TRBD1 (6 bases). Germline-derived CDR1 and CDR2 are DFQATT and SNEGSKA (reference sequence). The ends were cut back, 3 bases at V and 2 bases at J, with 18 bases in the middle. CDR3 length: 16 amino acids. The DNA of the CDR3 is TGCAGTGCTAGGCCACCTAACAGGGCCACCACAGATACGCAGTATTTT. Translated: CSARPPNRATTDTQYF.

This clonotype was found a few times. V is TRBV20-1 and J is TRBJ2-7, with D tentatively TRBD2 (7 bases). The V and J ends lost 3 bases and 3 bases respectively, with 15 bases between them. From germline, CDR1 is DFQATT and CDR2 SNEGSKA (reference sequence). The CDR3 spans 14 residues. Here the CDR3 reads CSARGGRPSYEQYF. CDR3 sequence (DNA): TGCAGTGCTAGGGGGGGGCGTCCCAGCTACGAGCAGTACTTC.

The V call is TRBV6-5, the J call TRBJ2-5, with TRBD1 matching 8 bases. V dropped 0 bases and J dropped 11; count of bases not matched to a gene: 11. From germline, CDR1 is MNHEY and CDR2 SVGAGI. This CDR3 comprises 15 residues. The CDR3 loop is CASSYSSDPGQVQYF. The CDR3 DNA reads TGTGCCAGCAGTTACTCTAGCGACCCGGGACAGGTACAGTACTTC.

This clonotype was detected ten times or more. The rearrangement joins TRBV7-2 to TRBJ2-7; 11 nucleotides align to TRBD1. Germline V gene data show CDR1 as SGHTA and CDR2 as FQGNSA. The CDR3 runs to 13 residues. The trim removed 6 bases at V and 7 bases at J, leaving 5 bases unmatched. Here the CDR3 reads CASSFGTGGEQYF. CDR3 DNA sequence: TGTGCCAGCAGTTTCGGGACAGGGGGAGAGCAGTACTTC.

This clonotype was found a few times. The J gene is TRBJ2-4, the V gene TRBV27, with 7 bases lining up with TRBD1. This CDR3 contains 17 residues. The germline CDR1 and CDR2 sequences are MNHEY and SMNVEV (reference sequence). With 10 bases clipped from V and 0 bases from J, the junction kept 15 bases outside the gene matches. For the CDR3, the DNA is TGTGCCATAGATGGGACAGTAAATACCCTAGCCAAAAACATTCAGTACTTC. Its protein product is CAIDGTVNTLAKNIQYF.

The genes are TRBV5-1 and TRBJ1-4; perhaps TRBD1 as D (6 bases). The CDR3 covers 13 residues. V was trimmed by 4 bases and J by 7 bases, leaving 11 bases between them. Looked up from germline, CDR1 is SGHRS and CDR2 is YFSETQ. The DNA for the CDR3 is TGCGCCAGCAGCGTGGAGGACAGTGAAAAACTGTTTTTT. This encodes CASSVEDSEKLFF.

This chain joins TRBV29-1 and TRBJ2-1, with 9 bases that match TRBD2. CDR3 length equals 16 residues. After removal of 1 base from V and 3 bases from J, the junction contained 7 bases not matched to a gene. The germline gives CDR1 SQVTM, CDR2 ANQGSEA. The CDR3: CSVEGRGGQYYNEQFF. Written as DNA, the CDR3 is TGCAGCGTTGAAGGGCGGGGGGGGCAGTACTACAATGAGCAGTTCTTC.

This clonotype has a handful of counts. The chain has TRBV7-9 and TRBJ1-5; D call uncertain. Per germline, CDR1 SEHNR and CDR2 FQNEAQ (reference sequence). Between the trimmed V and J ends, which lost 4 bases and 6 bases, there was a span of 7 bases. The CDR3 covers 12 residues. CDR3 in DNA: TGTGCCAGCAGCTCCTACGGTCAGCCCCAGCATTTT. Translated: CASSSYGQPQHF.

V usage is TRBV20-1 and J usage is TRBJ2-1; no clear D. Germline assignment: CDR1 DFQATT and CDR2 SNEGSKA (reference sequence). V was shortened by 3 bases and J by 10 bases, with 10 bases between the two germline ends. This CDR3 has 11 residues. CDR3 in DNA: TGCAGTGCTAGGCCCGCCTACGAGCAGTTCTTC. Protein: CSARPAYEQFF.

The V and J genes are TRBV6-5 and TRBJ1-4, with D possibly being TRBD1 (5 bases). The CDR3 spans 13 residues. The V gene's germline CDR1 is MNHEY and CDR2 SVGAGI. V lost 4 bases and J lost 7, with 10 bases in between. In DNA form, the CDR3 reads TGTGCCAGCAGTTCCGGGGGGAGTGAAAAACTGTTTTTT. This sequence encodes CASSSGGSEKLFF.

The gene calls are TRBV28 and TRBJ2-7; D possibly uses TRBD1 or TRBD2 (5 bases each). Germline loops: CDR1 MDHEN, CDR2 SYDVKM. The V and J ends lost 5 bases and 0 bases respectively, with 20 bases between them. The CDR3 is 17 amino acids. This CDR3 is CASSPPRLGPSSYEQYF. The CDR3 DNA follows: TGTGCCAGCAGTCCTCCTAGGCTGGGACCGAGCTCCTACGAGCAGTACTTC.

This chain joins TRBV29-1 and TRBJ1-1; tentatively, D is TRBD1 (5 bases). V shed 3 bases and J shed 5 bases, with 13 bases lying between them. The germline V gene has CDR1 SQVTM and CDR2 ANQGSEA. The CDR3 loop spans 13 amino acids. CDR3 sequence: CSVEQGGGTEAFF. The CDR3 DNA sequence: TGCAGCGTTGAGCAGGGTGGAGGGACTGAAGCTTTCTTT. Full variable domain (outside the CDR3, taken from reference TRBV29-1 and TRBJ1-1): SAVISQKPSRDICQRGTSLTIQCQVDSQVTMMFWYRQQPGQSLTLIATANQGSEATYESGFVIDKFPISRPNLTFSTLTVSNMSPEDSSIYLCSVEQGGGTEAFFGQGTRLTVV.

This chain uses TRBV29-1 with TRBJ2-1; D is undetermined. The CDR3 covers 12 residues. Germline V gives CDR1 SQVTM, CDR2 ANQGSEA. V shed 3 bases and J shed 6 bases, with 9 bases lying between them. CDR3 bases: TGCAGCGTTGAGGGCCTAATCAATGAGCAGTTCTTC. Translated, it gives CSVEGLINEQFF.

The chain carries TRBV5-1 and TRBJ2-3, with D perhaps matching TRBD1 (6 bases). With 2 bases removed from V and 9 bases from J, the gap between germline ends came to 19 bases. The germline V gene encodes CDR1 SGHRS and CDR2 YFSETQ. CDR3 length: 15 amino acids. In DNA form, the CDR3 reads TGCGCCAGCAGCTTTGGGGGACCGACGACAGGAACGCAGTATTTT. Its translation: CASSFGGPTTGTQYF.

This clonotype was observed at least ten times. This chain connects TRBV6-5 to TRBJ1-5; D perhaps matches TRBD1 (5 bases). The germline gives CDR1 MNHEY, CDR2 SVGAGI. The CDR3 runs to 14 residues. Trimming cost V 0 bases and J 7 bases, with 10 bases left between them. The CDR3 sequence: CASSYSQGYQPQHF. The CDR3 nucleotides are TGTGCCAGCAGTTACTCGCAGGGATACCAGCCCCAGCATTTT.

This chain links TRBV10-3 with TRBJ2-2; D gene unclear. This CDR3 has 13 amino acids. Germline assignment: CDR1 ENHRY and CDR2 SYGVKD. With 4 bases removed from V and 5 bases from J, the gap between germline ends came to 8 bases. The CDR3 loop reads CAISGDGTGELFF. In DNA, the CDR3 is TGTGCCATCAGTGGAGACGGGACCGGGGAGCTGTTTTTT.

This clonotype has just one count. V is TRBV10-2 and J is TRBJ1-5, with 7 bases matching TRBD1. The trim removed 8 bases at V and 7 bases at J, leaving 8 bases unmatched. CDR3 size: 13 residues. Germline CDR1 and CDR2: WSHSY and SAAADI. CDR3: CASGGQGGQPQHF. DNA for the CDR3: TGCGCCAGCGGGGGCCAGGGGGGCCAGCCCCAGCATTTT.